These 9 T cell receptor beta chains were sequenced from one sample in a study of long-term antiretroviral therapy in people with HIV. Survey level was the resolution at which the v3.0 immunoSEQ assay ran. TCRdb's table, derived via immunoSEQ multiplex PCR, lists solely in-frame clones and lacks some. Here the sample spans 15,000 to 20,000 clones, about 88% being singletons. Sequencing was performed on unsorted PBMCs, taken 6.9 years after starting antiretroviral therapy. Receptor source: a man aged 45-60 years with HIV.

The CDR3 region has the DNA TGTGCCACCACCCCTAGCGGGACGATGATTGAGACCCAGTACTTC. This gives the protein CATTPSGTMIETQYF. The chain couples TRBV15 to TRBJ2-5; the match to TRBD2 covers 9 bases. This CDR3 is 15 amino acids long. Germline trimming cut 7 bases from V and 5 bases from J; bases unmatched to any gene: 11. Germline-derived CDR1 and CDR2 are LNHNV and YYDKDF (reference sequence).

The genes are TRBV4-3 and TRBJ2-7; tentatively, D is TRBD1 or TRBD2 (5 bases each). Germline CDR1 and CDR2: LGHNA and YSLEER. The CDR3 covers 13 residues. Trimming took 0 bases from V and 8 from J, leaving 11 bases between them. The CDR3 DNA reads TGCGCCAGCAGCCAAGATCCGGGGCAACAGCAGTACTTC. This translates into CASSQDPGQQQYF.

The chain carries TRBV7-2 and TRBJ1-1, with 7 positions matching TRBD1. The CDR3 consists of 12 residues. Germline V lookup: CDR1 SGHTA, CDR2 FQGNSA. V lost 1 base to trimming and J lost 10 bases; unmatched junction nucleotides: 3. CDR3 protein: CASSLGYRGAFF. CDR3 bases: TGTGCCAGCAGCTTAGGGTACAGGGGAGCTTTCTTT.

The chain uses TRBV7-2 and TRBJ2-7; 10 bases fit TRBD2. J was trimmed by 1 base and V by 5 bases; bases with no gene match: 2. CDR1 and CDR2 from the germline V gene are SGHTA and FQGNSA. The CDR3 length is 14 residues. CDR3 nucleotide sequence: TGTGCCAGCAGCAATAGCGGGAGGTCCTACGAGCAGTACTTC. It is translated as CASSNSGRSYEQYF.

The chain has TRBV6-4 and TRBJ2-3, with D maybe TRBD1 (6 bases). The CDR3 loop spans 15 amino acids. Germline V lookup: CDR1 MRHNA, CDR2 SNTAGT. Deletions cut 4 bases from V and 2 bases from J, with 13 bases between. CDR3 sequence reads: CASSALGQNTDTQYF. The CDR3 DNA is TGTGCCAGCAGTGCGTTGGGACAAAACACAGATACGCAGTATTTT.

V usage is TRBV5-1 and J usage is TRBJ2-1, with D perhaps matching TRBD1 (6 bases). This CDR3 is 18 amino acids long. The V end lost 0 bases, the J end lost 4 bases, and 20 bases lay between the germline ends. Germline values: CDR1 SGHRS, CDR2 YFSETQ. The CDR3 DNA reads TGCGCCAGCAGCTTGGCCGGGTTTGGACAGTCTTCGTACAATGAGCAGTTCTTC. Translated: CASSLAGFGQSSYNEQFF.

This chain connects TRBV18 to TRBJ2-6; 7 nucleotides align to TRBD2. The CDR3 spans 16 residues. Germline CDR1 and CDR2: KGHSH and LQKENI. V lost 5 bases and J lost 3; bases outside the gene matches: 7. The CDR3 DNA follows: TGTGCCAGCTCAACAGTCGGGGGGTTTGGGGCCAACGTCCTGACTTTC. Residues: CASSTVGGFGANVLTF.

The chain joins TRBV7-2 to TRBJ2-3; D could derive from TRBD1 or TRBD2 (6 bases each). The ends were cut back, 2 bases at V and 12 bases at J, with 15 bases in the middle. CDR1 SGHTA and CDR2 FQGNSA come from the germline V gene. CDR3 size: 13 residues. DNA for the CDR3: TGTGCCAGCAGCTTAAGGGGGGAGACTTTTCAGTATTTT. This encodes CASSLRGETFQYF.

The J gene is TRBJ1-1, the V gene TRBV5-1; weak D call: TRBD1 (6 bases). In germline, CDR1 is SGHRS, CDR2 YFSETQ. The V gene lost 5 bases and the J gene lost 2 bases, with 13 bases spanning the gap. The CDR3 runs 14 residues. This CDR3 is CASSGQGYNTEAFF. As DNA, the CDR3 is TGCGCCAGCAGTGGGCAGGGGTATAACACTGAAGCTTTCTTT.